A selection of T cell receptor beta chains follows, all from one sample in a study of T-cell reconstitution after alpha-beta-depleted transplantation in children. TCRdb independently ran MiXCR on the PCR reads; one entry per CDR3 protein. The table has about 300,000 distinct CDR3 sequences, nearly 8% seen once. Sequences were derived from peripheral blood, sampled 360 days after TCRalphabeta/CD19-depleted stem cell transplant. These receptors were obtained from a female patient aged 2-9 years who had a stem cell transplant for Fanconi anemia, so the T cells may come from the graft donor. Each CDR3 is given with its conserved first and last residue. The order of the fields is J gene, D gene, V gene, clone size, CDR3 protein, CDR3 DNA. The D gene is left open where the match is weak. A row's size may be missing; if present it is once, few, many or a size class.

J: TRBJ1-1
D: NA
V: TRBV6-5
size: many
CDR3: CASSYGGAEAFF
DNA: TGTGCCAGCAGTTACGGGGGAGCTGAAGCTTTCTTT

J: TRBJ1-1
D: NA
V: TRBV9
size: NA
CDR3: CASSVDGGAGVTEAFF
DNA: TGTGCCAGCAGCGTAGATGGGGGGGCAGGGGTCACTGAAGCTTTCTTT

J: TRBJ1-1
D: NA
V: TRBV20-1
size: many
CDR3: CSATSGAPEAFF
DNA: TGCAGTGCTACATCGGGTGCCCCTGAAGCTTTCTTT

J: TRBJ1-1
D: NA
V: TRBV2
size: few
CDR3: CASSEQGLNTEAFF
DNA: TGTGCCAGCAGTGAGCAGGGGTTAAACACTGAAGCTTTCTTT

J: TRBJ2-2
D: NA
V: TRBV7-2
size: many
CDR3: CASSLVHNTGELFF
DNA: TGTGCCAGCAGCTTAGTACACAACACCGGGGAGCTGTTTTTT

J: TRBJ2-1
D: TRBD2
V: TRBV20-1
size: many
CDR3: CSARTSGRSSYNEQFF
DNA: TGCAGTGCTAGAACCAGCGGGAGGAGCTCCTACAATGAGCAGTTCTTC

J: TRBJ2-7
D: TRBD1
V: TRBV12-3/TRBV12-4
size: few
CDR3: CASSDRASYEQYF
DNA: TGTGCCAGCTCTGACAGGGCCTCCTACGAGCAGTACTTC

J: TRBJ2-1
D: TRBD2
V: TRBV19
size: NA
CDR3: CASSTTLAGGVNNEQFF
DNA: TGTGCCAGTAGTACTACACTAGCGGGGGGCGTAAACAATGAGCAGTTCTTC

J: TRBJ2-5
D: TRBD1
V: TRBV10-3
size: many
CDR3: CAISESGTEETQYF
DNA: TGTGCCATCAGTGAGTCCGGGACAGAAGAGACCCAGTACTTC

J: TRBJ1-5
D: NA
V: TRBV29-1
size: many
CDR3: CSVVGGGSDQPQHF
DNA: TGCAGCGTTGTAGGGGGGGGTTCGGATCAGCCCCAGCATTTT

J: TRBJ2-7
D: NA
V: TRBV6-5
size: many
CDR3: CASSYSASSIYEQYF
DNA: TGTGCCAGCAGTTACTCCGCGTCTAGCATCTACGAGCAGTACTTC

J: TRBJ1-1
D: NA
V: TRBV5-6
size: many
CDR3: CASSLPQGKAEAFF
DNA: TGTGCCAGCAGCTTGCCACAGGGTAAAGCTGAAGCTTTCTTT

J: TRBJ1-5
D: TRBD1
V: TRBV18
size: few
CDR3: CASSPEVWTGGNQPQHF
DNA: TGTGCCAGCTCACCGGAAGTTTGGACAGGGGGGAATCAGCCCCAGCATTTT

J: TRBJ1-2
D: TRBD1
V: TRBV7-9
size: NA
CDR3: CASSLGLGQDPSAGYTF
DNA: TGTGCCAGCAGCTTAGGATTAGGACAGGATCCTTCTGCTGGCTACACCTTC

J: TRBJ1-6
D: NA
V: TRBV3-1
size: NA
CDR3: CASSRKGRTLHF
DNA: TGTGCCAGCAGCCGCAAGGGGCGAACCCTCCACTTT

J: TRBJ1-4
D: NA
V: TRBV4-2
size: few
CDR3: CASSQLLPNEKLFF
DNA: TGTGCCAGCAGCCAACTGCTTCCTAATGAAAAACTGTTTTTT

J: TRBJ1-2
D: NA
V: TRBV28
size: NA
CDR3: CASGTPHRAGYTF
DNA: TGTGCCAGCGGAACCCCACACAGGGCAGGCTACACCTTC

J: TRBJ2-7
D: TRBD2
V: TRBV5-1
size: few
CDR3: CASSPGLAGGDEQYF
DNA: TGCGCCAGCAGCCCCGGACTAGCGGGAGGAGACGAGCAGTACTTC

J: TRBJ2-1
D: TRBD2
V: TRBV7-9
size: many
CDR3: CASSLPAGGPYNEQFF
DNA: TGTGCCAGCAGCTTGCCAGCGGGAGGGCCCTACAATGAGCAGTTCTTC

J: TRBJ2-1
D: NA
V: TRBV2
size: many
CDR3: CASSGGVNYNEQFF
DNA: TGTGCCAGCAGTGGAGGAGTTAACTACAATGAGCAGTTCTTC

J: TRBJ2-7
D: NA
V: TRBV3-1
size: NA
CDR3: CASSQRGGNSYEQYF
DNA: TGTGCCAGCAGCCAACGAGGGGGGAACTCCTACGAGCAGTACTTC

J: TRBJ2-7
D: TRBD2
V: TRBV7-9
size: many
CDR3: CASSLFASGYYYEQYF
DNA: TGTGCCAGCAGCTTATTCGCTAGCGGTTATTACTACGAGCAGTACTTC

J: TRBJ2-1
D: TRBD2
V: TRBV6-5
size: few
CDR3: CASSYIPGLAGKQFF
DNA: TGTGCCAGCAGTTACATTCCGGGACTAGCGGGGAAGCAGTTCTTC

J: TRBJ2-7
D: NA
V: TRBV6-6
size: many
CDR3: CASSYRQAEQYF
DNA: TGTGCCAGCAGTTACAGACAGGCTGAGCAGTACTTC

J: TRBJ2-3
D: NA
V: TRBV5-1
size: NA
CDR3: CASSGLGVGSTDTQYF
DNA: TGCGCCAGCAGCGGCTTGGGGGTTGGTAGCACAGATACGCAGTATTTT

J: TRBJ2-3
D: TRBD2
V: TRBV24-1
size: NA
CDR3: CATSELGAGTTDTQYF
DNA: TGTGCCACCAGTGAGCTAGGAGCGGGGACCACAGATACGCAGTATTTT

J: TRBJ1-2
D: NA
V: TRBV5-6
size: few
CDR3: CASSLRVRGYTF
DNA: TGTGCCAGCAGCTTGAGGGTACGAGGCTACACCTTC

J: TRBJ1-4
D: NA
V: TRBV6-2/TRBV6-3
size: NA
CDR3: CASSYGRAMFF
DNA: TGTGCCAGCAGTTACGGCCGGGCTATGTTTTTT

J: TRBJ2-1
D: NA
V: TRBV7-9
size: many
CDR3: CASSLRGITYNEQFF
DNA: TGTGCCAGCAGCTTAAGGGGTATCACCTACAATGAGCAGTTCTTC

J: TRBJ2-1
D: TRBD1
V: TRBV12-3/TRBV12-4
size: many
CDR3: CASSLRTGGYEQFF
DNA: TGTGCCAGCAGTTTGAGGACAGGGGGCTATGAGCAGTTCTTC

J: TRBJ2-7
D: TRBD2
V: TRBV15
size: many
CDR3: CATSVTSGSLYEQYF
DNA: TGTGCCACCAGCGTTACTAGCGGGAGCCTCTACGAGCAGTACTTC

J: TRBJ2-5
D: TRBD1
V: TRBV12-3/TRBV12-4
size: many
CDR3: CASSFGQGARETQYF
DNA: TGTGCCAGCAGTTTTGGTCAGGGGGCGCGAGAGACCCAGTACTTC

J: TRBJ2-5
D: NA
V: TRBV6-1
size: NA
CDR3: CASSDSAGPETQYF
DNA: TGTGCCAGCAGTGATTCGGCAGGGCCGGAGACCCAGTACTTC

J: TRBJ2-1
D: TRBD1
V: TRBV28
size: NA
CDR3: CASSSQTHLRQGPPYNEQFF
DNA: TGTGCCAGCAGTTCACAAACCCACCTTAGACAGGGCCCTCCCTACAATGAGCAGTTCTTC

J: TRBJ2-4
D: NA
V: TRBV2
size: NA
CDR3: CASSEAFFPDRAKNIQYF
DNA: TGTGCCAGCAGTGAAGCCTTTTTTCCAGACAGGGCCAAAAACATTCAGTACTTC